These 24 T cell receptor beta chains were sequenced from one sample in a study of cytomegalovirus exposure and HLA in healthy donors. The PCR was carried out with 60 Vbeta primers and 13 Jbeta primers. Assay: immunoSEQ multiplex PCR; the TCRdb copy retains only in-frame clones and omits some. The profile shows 110,000 to 150,000 clones, 76% of them singletons. The sample comprised PBMCs. The receptors derive from a man aged 18 to 35 in good health and CMV-seronegative.

This clone has only a few counts. V is TRBV30 and J is TRBJ2-7; 8 nucleotides agree with TRBD1. Germline assignment: CDR1 GTSNPN and CDR2 SVGIG (reference sequence). The CDR3 is 13 amino acids. Trimming removed 1 base from V and 4 bases from J; junction bases left unmatched: 3. CDR3 sequence (DNA): TGTGCCTGGAGTGCCCAGGGGGCGTACGAGCAGTACTTC. It is translated as CAWSAQGAYEQYF.

The CDR3 DNA follows: TGTGCCAGCAGCCACGGGAAGGCCAGCCTGGGAGAGACCCAGTACTTC. Encoded protein: CASSHGKASLGETQYF. The J gene is TRBJ2-5, the V gene TRBV11-3; perhaps TRBD2 as D (5 bases). The CDR3 has 16 amino acids. V was shortened by 5 bases and J by 4 bases, with 20 bases between the two germline ends. Germline CDR1 reads SGHNT; CDR2 reads YENEEA.

This clone was observed a handful of times. This chain joins TRBV27 and TRBJ2-1, with 9 bases matching TRBD1. Germline V CDR1 and CDR2: MNHEY, SMNVEV (reference sequence). This CDR3 region has 15 residues. The V gene end was trimmed by 3 bases and the J gene end by 2 bases; junction bases not matched to a gene: 2. The CDR3 nucleotides are TGTGCCAGCAGTTTCCGGGACAGGGCCTACAATGAGCAGTTCTTC. Translation gives CASSFRDRAYNEQFF.

The chain couples TRBV10-3 to TRBJ2-5, with D possibly matching TRBD2 (6 bases). The J call is uncertain, as TRBJ2-7 better fits the DNA end. The CDR3 is 14 residues long. CDR1 is ENHRY, CDR2 SYGVKD, per germline. CDR3 in amino acids: CAISEGGVFDEQYF. Written as DNA, the CDR3 is TGTGCCATCAGTGAGGGCGGGGTTTTCGACGAGCAGTACTTC.

The chain joins TRBV19 to TRBJ1-5; D uncertain. CDR1 LNHDA and CDR2 SQIVND come from the germline V gene (reference sequence). The CDR3 runs 13 residues. V was pared by 6 bases and J by 7 bases, with 13 bases between. CDR3 in amino acids: CASSSRIGQPQHF. CDR3 bases: TGTGCCAGTAGCTCTAGGATAGGACAGCCCCAGCATTTT.

The CDR3 here is CASSPTLAGSGDTQYF. For the CDR3, the DNA is TGTGCCAGCAGCCCCACCCTAGCGGGTTCCGGAGATACGCAGTATTTT. The chain employs TRBV9 and TRBJ2-3; 8 bases fit TRBD2. This CDR3 is built from 16 residues. Germline-derived CDR1 and CDR2 are SGDLS and YYNGEE. V trimming: 4 bases; J trimming: 5 bases; junction bases outside the gene matches: 12.

This clone has only one observation. This rearrangement joins TRBV28 to TRBJ2-5, with TRBD2 identical over 8 bases. The CDR3 sequence is 15 residues long. Germline CDR1 MDHEN, CDR2 SYDVKM. V gave up 6 bases and J gave up 3 bases; unmatched junction bases: 9. The CDR3 DNA reads TGTGCCAGCAGCCAAACAAGACTAGCGAAAGAGACCCAGTACTTC. Protein sequence: CASSQTRLAKETQYF.

The chain links TRBV7-6 to TRBJ2-3, with TRBD2 matching over 8 bases. V lost 5 bases and J lost 2; bases outside the gene matches: 6. There are 15 residues in the CDR3. Per the germline V gene, CDR1 is SGHVS and CDR2 is FNYEAQ. CDR3 DNA: TGTGCCAGCAGCCCGGGAGGGGCGGACACAGATACGCAGTATTTT. Translating it yields CASSPGGADTDTQYF.

In its sample, this clone was seen once. The V gene is TRBV28, the J gene TRBJ2-4, with 7 bases lining up with TRBD1. Germline CDR1 reads MDHEN; CDR2 reads SYDVKM. The ends lost 6 bases at V and 1 base at J; junction bases unmatched: 3. The CDR3 extends over 14 amino acids. The CDR3 loop reads CASRDRWAKNIQYF. The DNA for the CDR3 is TGTGCCAGCAGGGACAGGTGGGCCAAAAACATTCAGTACTTC.

The chain joins TRBV19 to TRBJ1-2; D perhaps matches TRBD1 (5 bases). CDR3 length: 15 residues. Germline lookup yields CDR1 LNHDA and CDR2 SQIVND (reference sequence). Trimming shortened V by 1 base and J by 4 bases, and 13 bases separated the two germline ends. Here the CDR3 DNA reads TGTGCCAGTAGTATAGGAACGACAGCTTTCTATGGCTACACCTTC. This gives the protein CASSIGTTAFYGYTF.

The rearrangement joins TRBV18 to TRBJ1-1; a possible D gene is TRBD1 (6 bases). Deletions cut 5 bases from V and 1 base from J, with 11 bases between. Per the germline V gene, CDR1 is KGHSH and CDR2 is LQKENI. The CDR3 contains 14 residues. The CDR3 here is CASSEDSTNTEAFF. Here the CDR3 DNA reads TGTGCCAGCTCAGAGGACAGCACGAACACTGAAGCTTTCTTT.

The chain is built from TRBV5-1 and TRBJ1-3; tentatively, D is TRBD1 (5 bases). The CDR3 runs 15 residues. From germline, CDR1 is SGHRS and CDR2 YFSETQ. Trimming pared 3 bases from V and 0 bases from J, leaving 10 bases between. The chain's CDR3 is CASSSTESSGNTIYF. Here the CDR3 DNA reads TGCGCCAGCAGCTCGACAGAAAGCTCTGGAAACACCATATATTTT.

J is TRBJ2-7 and V is TRBV2, with D maybe TRBD1 (6 bases). The V end lost 3 bases, the J end lost 0 bases, and 15 bases lay between the germline ends. The CDR3 loop spans 16 amino acids. Germline loops: CDR1 SNHLY, CDR2 FYNNEI. As DNA, the CDR3 is TGTGCCAGCAGTGATCCTTCGGGACATCCCTCCTACGAGCAGTACTTC. It yields the protein CASSDPSGHPSYEQYF.

The J gene is TRBJ2-5, the V gene TRBV29-1; tentative D call: TRBD1 (6 bases). Trimming pared 7 bases from V and 6 bases from J, leaving 15 bases between. The V gene's germline CDR1 is SQVTM and CDR2 ANQGSEA. The length of the CDR3 is 12 residues. The CDR3 DNA reads TGCAGCGCCTGGGGGACAACGAAGACCCAGTACTTC. Protein product: CSAWGTTKTQYF.

The V call is TRBV11-2, the J call TRBJ1-1; tentatively, D is TRBD1 (5 bases). The CDR3 has 13 amino acids. The ends were cut back, 3 bases at V and 8 bases at J, with 13 bases in the middle. CDR1 is SGHAT, CDR2 FQNNGV, per germline. The CDR3, as DNA: TGTGCCAGCAGCTTTACTGACAGTGGAGAAGCTTTCTTT. This sequence encodes CASSFTDSGEAFF.

The chain uses TRBV6-6 and TRBJ2-2; 8 bases match TRBD2. The CDR3 has 16 amino acids. Germline V gene lookup returns CDR1 MNHNY and CDR2 SVGAGI (reference sequence). J lost 3 bases, V lost 4 bases, and 7 bases had no gene match. As DNA, the CDR3 is TGTGCCAGCAGTTCCGGGAGGGTAGTTTACACCGGGGAGCTGTTTTTT. It translates to CASSSGRVVYTGELFF.

Here the CDR3 reads CASSLHRTGDRGTDTQYF. DNA for the CDR3: TGTGCCAGCAGCTTGCATCGGACAGGGGATCGGGGCACAGATACGCAGTATTTT. This rearrangement joins TRBV5-8 to TRBJ2-3; the match to TRBD1 covers 9 bases. After removal of 1 base from V and 1 base from J, the junction contained 10 bases not matched to a gene. The germline CDR1 and CDR2 sequences are SGHTS and YDEGEE. The CDR3 loop spans 18 amino acids.

The V call is TRBV5-1, the J call TRBJ2-1; 12 bases line up with TRBD2. CDR1 and CDR2 (germline): SGHRS, YFSETQ. V was clipped by 4 bases and J by 10 bases; unmatched bases: 15. The CDR3 has 17 amino acids. The chain's CDR3 is CASSPPSTSGGGEEQFF. CDR3 in DNA: TGCGCCAGCAGCCCCCCATCGACTAGCGGGGGAGGGGAGGAGCAGTTCTTC.

The chain carries TRBV4-2 and TRBJ2-7; TRBD2 agrees at 12 bases. V shed 5 bases and J 5 bases; nucleotides not matched to a gene: 7. The CDR3 sequence is 15 residues long. In germline, CDR1 is LGHNA, CDR2 YNFKEQ. The CDR3 bases are TGTGCCAGCAGCACCCTAGCGGGAGGGTCCGACGAGCAGTACTTC. Its protein product is CASSTLAGGSDEQYF.

As to this clone: The junction does not match germline at one end; this may be a read error. The chain carries TRBV9 and TRBJ1-2; no firm D call. CDR3 length: 8 residues. Germline V gene lookup returns CDR1 SGDLS and CDR2 YYNGEE. The CDR3 DNA reads TGTGCCAGCAGCGAGAGCGCCTTC. Its protein product is CASSESAF.

V usage is TRBV9 and J usage is TRBJ1-1; a possible D gene is TRBD1 (6 bases). Germline lookup yields CDR1 SGDLS and CDR2 YYNGEE. Trimming removed 2 bases at V and 8 bases at J, with 25 bases between. CDR3 length: 17 amino acids. In DNA, the CDR3 is TGTGCCAGCAGCGTGAGTGAGGGGGTCGGGGCGCGTTCCGAAGCTTTCTTT. Amino acid sequence: CASSVSEGVGARSEAFF. Full variable domain (missing parts from reference TRBV9 and TRBJ1-1): DSGVTQTPKHLITATGQRVTLRCSPRSGDLSVYWYQQSLDQGLQFLIQYYNGEERAKGNILERFSAQQFPDLHSELNLSSLELGDSALYFCASSVSEGVGARSEAFFGQGTRLTVV.

The V call is TRBV5-1, the J call TRBJ2-5, with D unclear. Germline-derived CDR1 and CDR2 are SGHRS and YFSETQ. This CDR3 region has 14 residues. Trimming stripped 0 bases from V and 2 bases from J, with 8 bases between. The CDR3 DNA sequence: TGCGCCAGCAGCTTGGGGTTGAGTCAAGAGACCCAGTACTTC. Translating gives CASSLGLSQETQYF.

This rearrangement joins TRBV7-3 to TRBJ2-7; D may be TRBD1 (7 bases). This CDR3 has 15 residues. V lost 6 bases, J lost 4 bases, and 19 bases lay in between. Germline CDR1 SGHTA, CDR2 FQGTGA. The CDR3, as DNA: TGTGCCAGCAGGGAAACCGCGGGACAGAATTACGAGCAGTACTTC. This translates into CASRETAGQNYEQYF.

This clone was seen a handful of times. V usage is TRBV18 and J usage is TRBJ1-1; D remains ambiguous. The germline V and J ends were trimmed by 5 bases and 4 bases, with 17 bases remaining between them. CDR1 is KGHSH and CDR2 is LQKENI in the germline V gene. This CDR3 region has 15 residues. DNA of the CDR3: TGTGCCAGCTCATTCGACCCGGGATTTAGCACTGAAGCTTTCTTT. Translating it yields CASSFDPGFSTEAFF.